The text below deals with one T cell receptor (beta chain). The CDR3 sequence is 17 residues long. Per germline, CDR1 SGHRS and CDR2 YFSETQ. After removal of 0 bases from V and 4 bases from J, the junction contained 8 bases not matched to a gene. This specimen comes from a study of T cells after yellow fever vaccination. TCRdb itself ran the 5' RACE reads through MiXCR, one entry per CDR3 protein. This table holds fewer than 650,000 distinct CDR3 sequences, 21% found once. The rearrangement uses TRBV5-1 and TRBJ2-1, with TRBD2 matching 9 bases. The input for sequencing was PBMCs, taken approximately 20 days after the first yellow fever vaccination. The TCR was taken from a man aged 18 to 35 who received the YFV17D yellow fever vaccine. The CDR3 sequence: CASSLVAGAPQYNEQFF. The CDR3 bases are TGCGCCAGCAGCTTGGTAGCGGGGGCGCCACAATACAATGAGCAGTTCTTC. The complete variable domain, with remaining parts taken from reference TRBV5-1 and TRBJ2-1, reads KAGVTQTPRYLIKTRGQQVTLSCSPISGHRSVSWYQQTPGQGLQFLFEYFSETQRNKGNFPGRFSGRQFSNSRSEMNVSTLELGDSALYLCASSLVAGAPQYNEQFFGPGTRLTVL.